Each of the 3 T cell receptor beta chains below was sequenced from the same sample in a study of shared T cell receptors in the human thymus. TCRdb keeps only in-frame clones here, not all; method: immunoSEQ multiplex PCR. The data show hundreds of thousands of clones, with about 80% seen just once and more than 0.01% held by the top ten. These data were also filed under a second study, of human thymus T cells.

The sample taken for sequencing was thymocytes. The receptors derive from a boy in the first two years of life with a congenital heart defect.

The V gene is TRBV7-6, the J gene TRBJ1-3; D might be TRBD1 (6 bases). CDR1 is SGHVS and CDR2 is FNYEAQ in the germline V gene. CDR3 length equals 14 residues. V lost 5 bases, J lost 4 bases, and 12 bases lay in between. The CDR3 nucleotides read TGTGCCAGCAGCCCTCTACAGGGAGGAAACACCATATATTTT. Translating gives CASSPLQGGNTIYF.

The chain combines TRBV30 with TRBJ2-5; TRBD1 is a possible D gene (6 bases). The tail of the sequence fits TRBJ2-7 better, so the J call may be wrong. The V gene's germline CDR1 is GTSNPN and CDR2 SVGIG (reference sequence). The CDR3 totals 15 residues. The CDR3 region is CAWSGGTPPSYEQYF. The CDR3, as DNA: TGTGCCTGGAGTGGAGGGACACCTCCTTCCTACGAGCAGTACTTC.

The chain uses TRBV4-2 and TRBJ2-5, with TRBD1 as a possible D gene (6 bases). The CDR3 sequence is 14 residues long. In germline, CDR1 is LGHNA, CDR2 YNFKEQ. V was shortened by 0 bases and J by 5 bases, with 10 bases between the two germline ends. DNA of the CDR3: TGTGCCAGCAGCCAAGATAGGGGGTTGGAGACCCAGTACTTC. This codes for CASSQDRGLETQYF.